The text below deals with one T cell receptor beta chain. Germline V gene sequence: CDR1 SGHRS, CDR2 YFSETQ. V shed 4 bases, J shed 4 bases, and the junction held 8 bases outside the gene matches. This CDR3 is built from 15 residues. Data came from immunoSEQ multiplex PCR; TCRdb stores just in-frame clones and leaves some out. The data contain some 85,000 clones, just over 95% of them seen just once; the ten biggest clones take up approximately 0.3%. This sample was taken from a study of technical replicates of blood from a handful of donors. The source is a human donor in good health. Material for sequencing was T cells isolated from PBMCs. The chain has TRBV5-1 and TRBJ1-5, with 7 bases that match TRBD1. The chain's CDR3 is CASSEQGSGNQPQHF. The CDR3 DNA reads as TGCGCCAGCAGCGAACAGGGGTCTGGGAATCAGCCCCAGCATTTT.